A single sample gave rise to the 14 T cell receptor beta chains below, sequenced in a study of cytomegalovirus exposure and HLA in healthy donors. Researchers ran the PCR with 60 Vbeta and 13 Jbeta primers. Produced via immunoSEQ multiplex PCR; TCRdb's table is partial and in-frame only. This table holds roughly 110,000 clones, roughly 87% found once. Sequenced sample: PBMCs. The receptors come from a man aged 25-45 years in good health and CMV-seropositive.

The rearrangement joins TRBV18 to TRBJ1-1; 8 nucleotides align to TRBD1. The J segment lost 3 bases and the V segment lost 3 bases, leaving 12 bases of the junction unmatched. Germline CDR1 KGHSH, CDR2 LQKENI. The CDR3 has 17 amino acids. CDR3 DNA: TGTGCCAGCTCACCGTACCCGCAGGGGGCCTCAGACACTGAAGCTTTCTTT. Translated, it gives CASSPYPQGASDTEAFF.

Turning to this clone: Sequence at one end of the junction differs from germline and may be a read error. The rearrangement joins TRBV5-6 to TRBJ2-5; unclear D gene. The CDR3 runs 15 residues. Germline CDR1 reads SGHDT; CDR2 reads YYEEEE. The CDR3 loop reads CASSLAFGLQEAQYF. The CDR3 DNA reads TGTGCCAGCAGCTTGGCCTTCGGATTACAAGAGGCCCAGTACTTC.

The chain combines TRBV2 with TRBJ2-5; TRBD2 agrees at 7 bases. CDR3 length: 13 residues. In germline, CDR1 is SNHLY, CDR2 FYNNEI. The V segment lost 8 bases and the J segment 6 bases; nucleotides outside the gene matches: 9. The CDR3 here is CASLGGNGKTQYF. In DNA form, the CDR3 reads TGTGCCAGCTTGGGGGGGAACGGGAAGACCCAGTACTTC.

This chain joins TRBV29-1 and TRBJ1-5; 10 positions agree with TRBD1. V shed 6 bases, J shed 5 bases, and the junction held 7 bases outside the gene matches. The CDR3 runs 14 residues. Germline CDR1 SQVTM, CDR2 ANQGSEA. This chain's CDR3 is CSVATGGAYQPQHF. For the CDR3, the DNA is TGCAGCGTCGCGACAGGGGGCGCGTATCAGCCCCAGCATTTT.

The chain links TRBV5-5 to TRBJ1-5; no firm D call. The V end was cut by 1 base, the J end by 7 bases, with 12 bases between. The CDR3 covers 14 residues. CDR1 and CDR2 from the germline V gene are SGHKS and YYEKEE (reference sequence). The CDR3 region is CASSLFGEDQPQHF. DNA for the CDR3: TGTGCCAGCAGCTTGTTTGGGGAGGACCAGCCCCAGCATTTT.

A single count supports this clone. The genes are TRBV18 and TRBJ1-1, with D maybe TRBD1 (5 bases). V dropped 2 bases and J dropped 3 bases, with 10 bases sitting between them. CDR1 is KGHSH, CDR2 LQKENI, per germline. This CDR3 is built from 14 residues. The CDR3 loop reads CASSPTGLDTEAFF. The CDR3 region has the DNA TGTGCCAGCTCACCAACAGGTTTGGACACTGAAGCTTTCTTT.

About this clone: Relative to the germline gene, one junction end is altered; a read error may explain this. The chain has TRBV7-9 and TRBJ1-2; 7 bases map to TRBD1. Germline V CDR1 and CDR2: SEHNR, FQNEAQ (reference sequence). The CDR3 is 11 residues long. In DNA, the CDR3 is TGTGCCAGCAGCCTTCGACAGGGACAATCCTTC. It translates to CASSLRQGQSF. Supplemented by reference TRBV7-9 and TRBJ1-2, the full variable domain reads DTGVSQNPRHKITKRGQNVTFRCDPISEHNRLYWYRQTLGQGPEFLTYFQNEAQLEKSRLLSDRFSAERPKGSFSTLEIQRTEQGDSAMYLCASSLRQGQSFGSGTRLTVV.

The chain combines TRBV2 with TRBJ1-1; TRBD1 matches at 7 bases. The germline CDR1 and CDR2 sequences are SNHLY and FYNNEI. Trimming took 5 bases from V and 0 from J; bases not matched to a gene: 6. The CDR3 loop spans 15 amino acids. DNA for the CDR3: TGTGCCAGCAGTAGACAGGGTGAGATGAACACTGAAGCTTTCTTT. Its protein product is CASSRQGEMNTEAFF.

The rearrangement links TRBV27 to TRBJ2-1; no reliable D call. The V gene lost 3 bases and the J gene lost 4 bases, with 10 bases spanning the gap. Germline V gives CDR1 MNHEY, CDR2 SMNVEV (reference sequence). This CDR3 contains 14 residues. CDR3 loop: CASSFQTSYNEQFF. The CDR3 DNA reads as TGTGCCAGCAGTTTCCAAACGAGTTACAATGAGCAGTTCTTC.

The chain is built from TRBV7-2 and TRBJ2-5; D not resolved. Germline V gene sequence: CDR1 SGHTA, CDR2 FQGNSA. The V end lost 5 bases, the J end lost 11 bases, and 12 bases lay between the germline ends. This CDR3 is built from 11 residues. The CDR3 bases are TGTGCCAGCAGCACCGCATTGGAGCAGTACTTC. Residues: CASSTALEQYF. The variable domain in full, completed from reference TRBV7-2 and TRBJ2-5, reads GAGVSQSPSNKVTEKGKDVELRCDPISGHTALYWYRQSLGQGLEFLIYFQGNSAPDKSGLPSDRFSAERTGGSVSTLTIQRTQQEDSAVYLCASSTALEQYFGPGTRLLVL.

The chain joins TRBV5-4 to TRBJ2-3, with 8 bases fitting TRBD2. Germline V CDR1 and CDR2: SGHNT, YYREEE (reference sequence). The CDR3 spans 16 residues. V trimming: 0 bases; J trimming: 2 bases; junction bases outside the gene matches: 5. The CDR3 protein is CASSLAGRGDTDTQYF. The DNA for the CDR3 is TGTGCCAGCAGCTTGGCCGGGCGGGGGGACACAGATACGCAGTATTTT. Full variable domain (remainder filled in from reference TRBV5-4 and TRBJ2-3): ETGVTQSPTHLIKTRGQQVTLRCSSQSGHNTVSWYQQALGQGPQFIFQYYREEENGRGNFPPRFSGLQFPNYSSELNVNALELDDSALYLCASSLAGRGDTDTQYFGPGTRLTVL.

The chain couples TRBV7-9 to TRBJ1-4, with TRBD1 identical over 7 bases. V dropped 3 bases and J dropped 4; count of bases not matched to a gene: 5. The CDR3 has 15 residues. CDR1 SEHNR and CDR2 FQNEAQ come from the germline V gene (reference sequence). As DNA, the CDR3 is TGTGCCAGCAGCTTGGGGGGACAGATTAATGAAAAACTGTTTTTT. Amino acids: CASSLGGQINEKLFF. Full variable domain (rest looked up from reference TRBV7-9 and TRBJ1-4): DTGVSQNPRHKITKRGQNVTFRCDPISEHNRLYWYRQTLGQGPEFLTYFQNEAQLEKSRLLSDRFSAERPKGSFSTLEIQRTEQGDSAMYLCASSLGGQINEKLFFGSGTQLSVL.

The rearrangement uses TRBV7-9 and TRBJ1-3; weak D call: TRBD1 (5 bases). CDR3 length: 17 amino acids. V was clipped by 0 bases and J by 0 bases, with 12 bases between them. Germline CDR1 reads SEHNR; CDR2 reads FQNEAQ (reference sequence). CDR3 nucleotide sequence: TGTGCCAGCAGCTTAGCGCTAGGGGTTAGCTCTGGAAACACCATATATTTT. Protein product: CASSLALGVSSGNTIYF.

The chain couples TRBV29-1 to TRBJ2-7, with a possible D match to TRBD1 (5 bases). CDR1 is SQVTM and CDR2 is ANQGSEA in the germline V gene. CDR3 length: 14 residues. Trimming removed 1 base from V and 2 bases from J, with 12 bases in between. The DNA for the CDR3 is TGCAGCGTTGAAGTTGAGGACACTACCTACGAGCAGTACTTC. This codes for CSVEVEDTTYEQYF.